This T cell receptor (beta chain) was sequenced for a study of blood T cell repertoires in COVID-19. In the study overall: Material from acute and convalescent COVID-19 was sourced from the United States, Italy and Spain.

The CDR3 spans 16 residues. The germline V gene has CDR1 SGHTA and CDR2 FQGNSA. The V and J ends lost 5 bases and 7 bases respectively, with 21 bases between them. The method was immunoSEQ multiplex PCR; TCRdb's version includes in-frame clones alone and lacks a portion of them. Of approximately 330,000 clones listed, 80% to 90% are singletons. Grouping used clinical history reported by participants in a survey and questionnaire. The sequence was collected from a woman aged 40-49 years with acute COVID-19. Material: PBMCs or T cells enriched from blood (not recorded which). The chain employs TRBV7-2 and TRBJ1-3; D is unresolved. CDR3 DNA sequence: TGTGCCAGCAGCAACGACCGGACTGCCTTCGGGAACACCATATATTTT. Residues: CASSNDRTAFGNTIYF.